The T cell receptor (beta chain) described here comes from a study of blood T cell repertoires in COVID-19. Study summary: Italy, Spain and the United States were the sources of the convalescent and acute COVID-19 samples.

This CDR3 contains 13 residues. Germline values: CDR1 KGHDR, CDR2 SFDVKD. V was shortened by 1 base and J by 14 bases, with 13 bases between the two germline ends. This table comes from immunoSEQ multiplex PCR, and its TCRdb copy is limited to in-frame clones, with some not included. The sample holds over 120,000 clones; just over 85% are singletons and the top ten take under 4.5%. Participants had their cohort set by participant-reported clinical history. What the recovered Cohort 3 donors had was two negative PCRs, clearance, or symptom resolution. The origin of this receptor is a man between 50 and 59 years old who had recovered from COVID-19. The genes are TRBV24-1 and TRBJ1-4; D is uncertain. Sequencing was done on a sample of PBMCs or T cells enriched from blood (not recorded which). CDR3 DNA sequence: TGTGCCACCAGTGATTTTACTACCGGGAGGCTGTTTTTT. The encoded protein is CATSDFTTGRLFF.